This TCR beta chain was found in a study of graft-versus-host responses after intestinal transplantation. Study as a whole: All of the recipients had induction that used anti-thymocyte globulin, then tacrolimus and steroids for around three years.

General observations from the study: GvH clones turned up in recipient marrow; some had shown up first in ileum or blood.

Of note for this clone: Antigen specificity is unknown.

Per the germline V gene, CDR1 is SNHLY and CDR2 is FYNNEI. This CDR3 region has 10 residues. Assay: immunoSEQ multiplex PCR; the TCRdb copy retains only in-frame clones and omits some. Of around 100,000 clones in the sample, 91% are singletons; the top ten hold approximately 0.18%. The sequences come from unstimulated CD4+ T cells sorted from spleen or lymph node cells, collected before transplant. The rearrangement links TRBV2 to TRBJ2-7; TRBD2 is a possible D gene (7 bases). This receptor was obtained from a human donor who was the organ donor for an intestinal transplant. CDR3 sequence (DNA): TGTGGGGGGGGGCTCTACGAGCAGTACTTC. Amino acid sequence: CGGGLYEQYF.